The sequence of this T cell receptor (beta chain) was determined in a study of cytomegalovirus exposure and HLA in healthy donors. PCR amplification relied on 60 Vbeta primers (plus 13 Jbeta primers). Clones were sequenced by immunoSEQ multiplex PCR, and TCRdb holds only the in-frame ones, with some missing. The sample has 130,000 or so clones, about 66% seen once; the top ten hold roughly 1.8%. Findings and limits, study-wide: TCR beta sequences reportedly predicted most subjects' HLA-A and HLA-B alleles accurately. Most observed TCR sequences were rare, whereas some public TCRs were detected in many donors. Association with HLA alleles at 0.05 false discovery rate was found for roughly 17,000 TCR beta sequences in a later analysis.

CDR3 length: 15 amino acids. Germline V CDR1 and CDR2: MDHEN, SYDVKM. With V trimmed by 6 bases and J by 5 bases, 9 bases remained unmatched. Turning to this clone: The antigen remains unidentified.

This TCR was recovered from a male donor in good health and CMV-seronegative. The genes are TRBV28 and TRBJ2-2; 7 nucleotides align to TRBD2. Material: PBMCs. The CDR3 spells CASSLGGIWTGELFF. The CDR3, as DNA: TGTGCCAGCAGCCTCGGGGGGATTTGGACCGGGGAGCTGTTTTTT.